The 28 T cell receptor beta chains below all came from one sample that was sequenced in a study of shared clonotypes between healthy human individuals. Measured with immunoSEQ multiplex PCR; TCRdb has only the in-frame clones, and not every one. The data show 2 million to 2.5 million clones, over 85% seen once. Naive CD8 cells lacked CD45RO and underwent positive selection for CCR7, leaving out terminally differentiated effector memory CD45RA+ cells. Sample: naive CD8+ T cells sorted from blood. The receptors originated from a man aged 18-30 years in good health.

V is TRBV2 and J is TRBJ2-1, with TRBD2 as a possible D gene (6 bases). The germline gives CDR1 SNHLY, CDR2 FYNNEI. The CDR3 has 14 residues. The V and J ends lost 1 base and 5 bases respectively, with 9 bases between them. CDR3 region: CASSEGGVNNEQFF. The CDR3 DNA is TGTGCCAGCAGTGAAGGCGGGGTAAACAATGAGCAGTTCTTC.

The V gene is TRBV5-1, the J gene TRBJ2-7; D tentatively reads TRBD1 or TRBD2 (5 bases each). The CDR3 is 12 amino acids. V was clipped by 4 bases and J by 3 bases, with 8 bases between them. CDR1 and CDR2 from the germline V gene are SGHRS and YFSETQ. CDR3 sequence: CASSGDGYEQYF. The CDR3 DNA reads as TGCGCCAGCAGCGGGGACGGCTACGAGCAGTACTTC.

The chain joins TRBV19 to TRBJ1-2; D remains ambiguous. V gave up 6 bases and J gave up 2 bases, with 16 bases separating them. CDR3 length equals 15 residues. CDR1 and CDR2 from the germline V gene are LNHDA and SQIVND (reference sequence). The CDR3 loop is CASRDMEKWNYGYTF. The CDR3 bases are TGTGCCAGTAGAGATATGGAGAAGTGGAACTATGGCTACACCTTC. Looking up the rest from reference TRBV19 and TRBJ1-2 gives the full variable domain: DGGITQSPKYLFRKEGQNVTLSCEQNLNHDAMYWYRQDPGQGLRLIYYSQIVNDFQKGDIAEGYSVSREKKESFPLTVTSAQKNPTAFYLCASRDMEKWNYGYTFGSGTRLTVV.

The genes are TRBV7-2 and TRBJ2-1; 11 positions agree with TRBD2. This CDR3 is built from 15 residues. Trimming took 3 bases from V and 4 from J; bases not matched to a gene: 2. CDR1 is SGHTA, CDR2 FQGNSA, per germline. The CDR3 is CASSFSGGDYNEQFF. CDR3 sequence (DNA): TGTGCCAGCAGCTTTAGCGGGGGGGATTACAATGAGCAGTTCTTC. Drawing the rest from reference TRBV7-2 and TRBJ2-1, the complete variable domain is GAGVSQSPSNKVTEKGKDVELRCDPISGHTALYWYRQSLGQGLEFLIYFQGNSAPDKSGLPSDRFSAERTGGSVSTLTIQRTQQEDSAVYLCASSFSGGDYNEQFFGPGTRLTVL.

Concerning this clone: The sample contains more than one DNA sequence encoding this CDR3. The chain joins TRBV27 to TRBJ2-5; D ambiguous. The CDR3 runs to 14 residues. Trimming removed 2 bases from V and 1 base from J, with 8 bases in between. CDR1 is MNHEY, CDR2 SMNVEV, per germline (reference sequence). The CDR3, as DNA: TGTGCCAGCAGTTTAAGCTGGGGCCAAGAGACCCAGTACTTC. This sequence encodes CASSLSWGQETQYF.

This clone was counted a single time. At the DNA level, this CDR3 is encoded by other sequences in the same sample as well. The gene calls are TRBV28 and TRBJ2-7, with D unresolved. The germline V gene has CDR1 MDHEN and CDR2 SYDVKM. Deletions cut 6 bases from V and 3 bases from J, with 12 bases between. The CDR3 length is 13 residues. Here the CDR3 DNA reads TGTGCCAGCAGCCTCGGGCCGGGCTACGAGCAGTACTTC. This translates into CASSLGPGYEQYF.

The CDR3, as DNA: TGTGCCAGCAGCTCCGCCAACGTCCTGACTTTC. Its translation is CASSSANVLTF. J is TRBJ2-6 and V is TRBV9; D is ambiguous. Germline V gene data show CDR1 as SGDLS and CDR2 as YYNGEE. The CDR3 covers 11 residues. Trimming removed 4 bases from V and 7 bases from J, with 3 bases in between.

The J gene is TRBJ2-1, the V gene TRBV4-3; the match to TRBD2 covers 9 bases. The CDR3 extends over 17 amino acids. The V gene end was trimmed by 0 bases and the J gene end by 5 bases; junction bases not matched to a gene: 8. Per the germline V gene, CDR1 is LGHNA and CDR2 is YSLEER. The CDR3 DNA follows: TGCGCCAGCAGCCAAGATGAGTTAGCGGGAGAGGACAATGAGCAGTTCTTC. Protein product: CASSQDELAGEDNEQFF.

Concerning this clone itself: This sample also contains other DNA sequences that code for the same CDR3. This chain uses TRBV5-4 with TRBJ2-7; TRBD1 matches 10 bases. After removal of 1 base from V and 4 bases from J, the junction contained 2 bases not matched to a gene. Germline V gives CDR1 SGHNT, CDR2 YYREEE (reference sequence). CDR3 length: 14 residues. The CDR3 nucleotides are TGTGCCAGCAGCTTGCGACAGGGGGCTTACGAGCAGTACTTC. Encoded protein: CASSLRQGAYEQYF.

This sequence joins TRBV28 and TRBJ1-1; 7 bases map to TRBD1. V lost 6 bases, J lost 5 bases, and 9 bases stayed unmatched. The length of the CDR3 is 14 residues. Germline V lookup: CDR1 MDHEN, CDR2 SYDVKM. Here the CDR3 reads CASSEWGQRTEAFF. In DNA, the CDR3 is TGTGCCAGCAGCGAATGGGGACAGCGGACTGAAGCTTTCTTT.

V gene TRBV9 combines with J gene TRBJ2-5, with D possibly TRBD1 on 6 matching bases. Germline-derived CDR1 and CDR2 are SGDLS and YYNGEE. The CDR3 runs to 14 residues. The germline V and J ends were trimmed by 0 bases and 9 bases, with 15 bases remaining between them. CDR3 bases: TGTGCCAGCAGCGTAGGGTCGGGTCGACAGGCCCAGTACTTC. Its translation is CASSVGSGRQAQYF.

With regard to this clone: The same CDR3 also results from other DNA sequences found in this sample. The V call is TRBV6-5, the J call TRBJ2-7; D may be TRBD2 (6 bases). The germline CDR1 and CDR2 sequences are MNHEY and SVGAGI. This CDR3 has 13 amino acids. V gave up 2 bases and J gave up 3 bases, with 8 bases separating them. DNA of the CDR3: TGTGCCAGCAGTTACGGGACTGTCTACGAGCAGTACTTC. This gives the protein CASSYGTVYEQYF.

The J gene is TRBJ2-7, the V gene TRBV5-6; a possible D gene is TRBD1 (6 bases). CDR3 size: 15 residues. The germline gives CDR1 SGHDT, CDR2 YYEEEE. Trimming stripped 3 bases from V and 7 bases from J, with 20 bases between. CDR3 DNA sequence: TGTGCCAGCAGCTACGACGGGTCACCTCAGGGGGAGCAGTACTTC. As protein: CASSYDGSPQGEQYF. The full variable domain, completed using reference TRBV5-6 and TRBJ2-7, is DAGVTQSPTHLIKTRGQQVTLRCSPKSGHDTVSWYQQALGQGPQFIFQYYEEEERQRGNFPDRFSGHQFPNYSSELNVNALLLGDSALYLCASSYDGSPQGEQYFGPGTRLTVT.

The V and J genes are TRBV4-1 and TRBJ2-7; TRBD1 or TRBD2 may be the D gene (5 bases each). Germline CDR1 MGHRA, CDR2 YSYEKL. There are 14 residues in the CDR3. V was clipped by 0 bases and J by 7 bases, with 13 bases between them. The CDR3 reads CASSQDRGAGEQYF. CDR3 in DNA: TGCGCCAGCAGCCAAGATCGAGGGGCCGGGGAGCAGTACTTC.

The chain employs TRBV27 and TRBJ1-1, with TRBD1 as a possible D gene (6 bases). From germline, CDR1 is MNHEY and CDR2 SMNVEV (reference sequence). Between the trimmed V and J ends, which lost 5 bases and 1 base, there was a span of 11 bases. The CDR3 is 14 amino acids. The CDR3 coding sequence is TGTGCCAGCAGTGTACAGGGAGGGAACACTGAAGCTTTCTTT. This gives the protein CASSVQGGNTEAFF.

CDR3 bases: TGTGCCAGCAAAAGGTTCCAACCGTACGAGCAGTACTTC. It codes for CASKRFQPYEQYF. The rearrangement joins TRBV6-4 to TRBJ2-7, with D unclear. Germline values: CDR1 MRHNA, CDR2 SNTAGT. V was pared by 7 bases and J by 4 bases, with 14 bases between. The CDR3 length is 13 residues.

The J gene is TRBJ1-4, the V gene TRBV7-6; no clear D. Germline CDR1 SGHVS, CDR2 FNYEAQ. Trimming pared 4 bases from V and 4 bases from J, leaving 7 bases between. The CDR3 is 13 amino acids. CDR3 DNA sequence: TGTGCCAGCAGCTCCGGGGTTAATGAAAAACTGTTTTTT. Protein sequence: CASSSGVNEKLFF. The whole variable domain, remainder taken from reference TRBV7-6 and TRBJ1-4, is GAGVSQSPRYKVTKRGQDVALRCDPISGHVSLYWYRQALGQGPEFLTYFNYEAQQDKSGLPNDRFSAERPEGSISTLTIQRTEQRDSAMYRCASSSGVNEKLFFGSGTQLSVL.

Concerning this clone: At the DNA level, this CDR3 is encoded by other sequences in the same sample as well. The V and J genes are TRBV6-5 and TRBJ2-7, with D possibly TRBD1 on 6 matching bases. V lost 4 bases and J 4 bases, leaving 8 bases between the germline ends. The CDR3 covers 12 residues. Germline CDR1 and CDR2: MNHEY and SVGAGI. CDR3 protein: CASSSGDYEQYF. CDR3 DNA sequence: TGTGCCAGCAGTTCAGGGGATTACGAGCAGTACTTC.

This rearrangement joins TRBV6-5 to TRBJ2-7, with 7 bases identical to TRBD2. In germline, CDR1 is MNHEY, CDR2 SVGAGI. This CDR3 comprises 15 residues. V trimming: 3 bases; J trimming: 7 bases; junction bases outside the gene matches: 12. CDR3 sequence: CASSYEAGTSVEQYF. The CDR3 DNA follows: TGTGCCAGCAGTTATGAGGCGGGAACTAGCGTAGAGCAGTACTTC.

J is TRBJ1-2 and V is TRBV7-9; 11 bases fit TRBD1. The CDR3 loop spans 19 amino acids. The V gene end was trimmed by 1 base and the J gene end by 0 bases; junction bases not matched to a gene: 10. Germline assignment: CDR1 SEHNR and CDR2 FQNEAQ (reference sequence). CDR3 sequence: CASSLVTGTGGLPNYGYTF. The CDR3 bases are TGTGCCAGCAGCTTAGTCACCGGGACAGGGGGGTTACCTAACTATGGCTACACCTTC.

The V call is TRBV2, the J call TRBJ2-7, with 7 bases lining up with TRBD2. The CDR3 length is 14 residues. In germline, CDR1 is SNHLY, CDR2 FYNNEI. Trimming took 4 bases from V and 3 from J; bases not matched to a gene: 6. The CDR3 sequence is CASSGLRGIYEQYF. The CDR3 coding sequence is TGTGCCAGCAGTGGGTTGCGGGGGATCTACGAGCAGTACTTC.

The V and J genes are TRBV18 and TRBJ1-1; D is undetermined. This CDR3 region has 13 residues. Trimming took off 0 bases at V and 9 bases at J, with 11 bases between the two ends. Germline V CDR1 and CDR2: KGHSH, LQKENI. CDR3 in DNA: TGTGCCAGCTCACCACCTTCTCGAAATCAAGCTTTCTTT. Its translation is CASSPPSRNQAFF.

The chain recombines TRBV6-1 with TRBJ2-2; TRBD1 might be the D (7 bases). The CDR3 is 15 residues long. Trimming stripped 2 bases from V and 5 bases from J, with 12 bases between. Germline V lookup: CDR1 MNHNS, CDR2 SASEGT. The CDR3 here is CASSERAGGTGELFF. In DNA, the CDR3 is TGTGCCAGCAGTGAAAGGGCAGGGGGGACCGGGGAGCTGTTTTTT.

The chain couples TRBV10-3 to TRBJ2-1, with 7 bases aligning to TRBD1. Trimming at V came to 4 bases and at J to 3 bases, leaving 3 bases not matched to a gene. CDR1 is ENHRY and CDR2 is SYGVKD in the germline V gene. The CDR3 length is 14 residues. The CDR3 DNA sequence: TGTGCCATCAGTGTGGCAGGGGGCTACAATGAGCAGTTCTTC. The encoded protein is CAISVAGGYNEQFF.

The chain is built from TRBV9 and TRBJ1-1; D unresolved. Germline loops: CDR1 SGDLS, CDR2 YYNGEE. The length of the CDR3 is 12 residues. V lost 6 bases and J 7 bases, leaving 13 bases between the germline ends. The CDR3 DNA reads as TGTGCCAGCACCCCGGAGGGAATTGAAGCTTTCTTT. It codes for CASTPEGIEAFF. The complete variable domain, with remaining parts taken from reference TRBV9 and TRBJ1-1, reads DSGVTQTPKHLITATGQRVTLRCSPRSGDLSVYWYQQSLDQGLQFLIQYYNGEERAKGNILERFSAQQFPDLHSELNLSSLELGDSALYFCASTPEGIEAFFGQGTRLTVV.

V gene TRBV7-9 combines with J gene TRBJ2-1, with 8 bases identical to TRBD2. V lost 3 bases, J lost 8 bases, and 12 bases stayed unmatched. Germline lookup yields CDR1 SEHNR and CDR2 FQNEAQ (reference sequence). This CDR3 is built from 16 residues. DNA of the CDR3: TGTGCCAGCAGCTTCCCGACTAGCGTTCTGTCGGATGAGCAGTTCTTC. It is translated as CASSFPTSVLSDEQFF.

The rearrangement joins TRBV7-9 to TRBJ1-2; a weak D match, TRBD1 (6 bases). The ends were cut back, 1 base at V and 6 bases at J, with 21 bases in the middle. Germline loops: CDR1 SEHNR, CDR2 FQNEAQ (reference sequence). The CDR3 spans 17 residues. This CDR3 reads CASSLVKGVVVVNGYTF. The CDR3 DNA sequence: TGTGCCAGCAGCTTAGTTAAGGGGGTTGTGGTCGTTAATGGCTACACCTTC.

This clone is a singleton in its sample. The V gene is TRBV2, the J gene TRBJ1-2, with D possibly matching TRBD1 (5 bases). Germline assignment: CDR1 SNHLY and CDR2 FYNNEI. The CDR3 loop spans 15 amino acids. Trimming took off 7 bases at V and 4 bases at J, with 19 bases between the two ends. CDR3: CASTQGTLESYGYTF. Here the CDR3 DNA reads TGTGCCAGCACCCAAGGGACCCTTGAAAGCTATGGCTACACCTTC.